This T cell receptor beta chain was captured by sequencing in a study of CD4 T cells in relation to SARS-CoV-2 and coronaviruses. For the study at large: Convalescent patients had median age roughly 38 years, range about 20 to 72.

Repertoires were generated with immunoSEQ multiplex PCR, while TCRdb's copy carries only in-frame clones and drops some. Found here are about 56,000 clones, under 95% of them singletons; the top ten hold approximately 0.4%. Study-wide findings and caveats: Crossreactive clones expanded significantly less to SARS-CoV-2 than monoreactive clones.

Naive and memory CD4+ T cells were separated from cryopreserved PBMCs. Looked up from germline, CDR1 is SNHLY and CDR2 is FYNNEI. With 6 bases removed from V and 6 bases from J, the gap between germline ends came to 17 bases. This CDR3 contains 14 residues. About this clone itself: Its antigen is not identified.

Sequences were obtained from naive CD4+ T cells from PBMCs. Subset reported: naive CD4+ T cells isolated by negative enrichment. The chain couples TRBV2 to TRBJ2-5; D uncertain. This clonotype was sampled from an adult with COVID-19. As DNA, the CDR3 is TGTGCCAGCAGCGGTGGGCCACTGGGCAAGACCCAGTACTTC. It yields the protein CASSGGPLGKTQYF.